The 32 T cell receptor beta chains below all came from one sample that was sequenced in a study of cytomegalovirus exposure and HLA in healthy donors. Amplification used 60 Vbeta primers and 13 Jbeta primers. Assay used: immunoSEQ multiplex PCR; TCRdb lists only in-frame clones, some missing. The sample has 110,000 to 150,000 clones; roughly four fifths are singletons. The specimen was PBMCs. These receptors were taken from a man between 18 and 29 years old in good health and CMV-seropositive.

This chain connects TRBV30 to TRBJ1-3; 8 positions match TRBD1. Germline V gives CDR1 GTSNPN, CDR2 SVGIG (reference sequence). V gave up 2 bases and J gave up 3 bases; unmatched junction bases: 12. The CDR3 contains 17 residues. The CDR3 DNA sequence: TGTGCCTGGAGTTCCTCCCCCCAGGGGGCAGGTGGAAACACCATATATTTT. It translates to CAWSSSPQGAGGNTIYF.

The chain uses TRBV9 and TRBJ2-7, with D tentatively TRBD2 (7 bases). The CDR3 has 13 amino acids. V was cut by 5 bases and J by 3 bases, with 12 bases left in between. Looked up from germline, CDR1 is SGDLS and CDR2 is YYNGEE. The CDR3 loop is CASRGGADYEQYF. CDR3 DNA sequence: TGTGCCAGCAGGGGGGGGGCTGACTACGAGCAGTACTTC.

V and J are TRBV5-1 and TRBJ2-1; tentatively, D is TRBD2 (5 bases). The CDR3 has 16 amino acids. The germline V and J ends were trimmed by 3 bases and 0 bases, with 13 bases remaining between them. The germline gives CDR1 SGHRS, CDR2 YFSETQ. Here the CDR3 DNA reads TGCGCCAGCAGCTCCCTAGCAGCCCGCTCCTACAATGAGCAGTTCTTC. This codes for CASSSLAARSYNEQFF.

This clone has only a few counts. This chain links TRBV4-2 with TRBJ1-1; 7 positions match TRBD1. The junction had 11 bases not matched to a gene; V was cut back by 3 bases and J by 4 bases. The CDR3 runs 16 residues. Germline-derived CDR1 and CDR2 are LGHNA and YNFKEQ. The DNA for the CDR3 is TGTGCCAGCAGCCAGAACAGGGGACATGATATCACTGAAGCTTTCTTT. It codes for CASSQNRGHDITEAFF.

The chain is built from TRBV14 and TRBJ2-2, with no clear D. The V end was cut by 3 bases, the J end by 2 bases, with 19 bases between. CDR1 and CDR2 (germline): SGHDN, FVKESK. The CDR3 runs to 18 residues. This CDR3 is CASSHHLSGGLNTGELFF. CDR3 in DNA: TGTGCCAGCAGCCACCACCTTAGTGGCGGTCTAAACACCGGGGAGCTGTTTTTT.

Of note for this clone: One end of the junction fails to match germline, which may point to a read error. The chain links TRBV7-9 to TRBJ2-7; the D gene is possibly TRBD2 (6 bases). Germline CDR1 is SEHNR and CDR2 is FQNEAQ (reference sequence). This CDR3 has 13 amino acids. For the CDR3, the DNA is TGTTCCAGCAGCTACCCGGGGGCCTACGAGCAGTACTTC. Amino acids: CSSSYPGAYEQYF.

The chain couples TRBV4-1 to TRBJ1-1; possibly TRBD1 for D (5 bases). Germline CDR1 reads MGHRA; CDR2 reads YSYEKL. Trimming left V 0 bases short and J 4 bases short, with 18 bases between. The CDR3 is 17 amino acids. The CDR3 region has the DNA TGCGCCAGCAGCCAAGAAATTAGTTCGGGGGGTACCACTGAAGCTTTCTTT. Protein product: CASSQEISSGGTTEAFF.

This rearrangement joins TRBV29-1 to TRBJ1-1; weak D call: TRBD1 (5 bases). The CDR3 runs 13 residues. CDR1 SQVTM and CDR2 ANQGSEA come from the germline V gene. V lost 6 bases to trimming and J lost 0 bases, with 11 bases between them. The CDR3 DNA reads TGCAGCGTCCAAAGGGGAATGAACACTGAAGCTTTCTTT. As protein: CSVQRGMNTEAFF.

This clone was observed a few times. This chain links TRBV28 with TRBJ2-1; 8 bases are a match to TRBD2. V lost 7 bases to trimming and J lost 1 base; unmatched junction nucleotides: 3. Germline V lookup: CDR1 MDHEN, CDR2 SYDVKM. The CDR3 is made up of 14 amino acids. The CDR3 region is CASIVAGSYNEQFF. DNA for the CDR3: TGTGCCAGCATCGTAGCGGGATCCTACAATGAGCAGTTCTTC. The full variable domain, its missing parts supplied by reference TRBV28 and TRBJ2-1, is DVKVTQSSRYLVKRTGEKVFLECVQDMDHENMFWYRQDPGLGLRLIYFSYDVKMKEKGDIPEGYSVSREKKERFSLILESASTNQTSMYLCASIVAGSYNEQFFGPGTRLTVL.

The V and J genes are TRBV5-4 and TRBJ2-3, with D possibly being TRBD2 (6 bases). Looked up from germline, CDR1 is SGHNT and CDR2 is YYREEE (reference sequence). This CDR3 spans 15 amino acids. Between the trimmed V and J ends, which lost 5 bases and 0 bases, there was a span of 13 bases. CDR3 residues: CASRLGSGSTDTQYF. In DNA form, the CDR3 reads TGTGCCAGCAGACTCGGAAGCGGGAGCACAGATACGCAGTATTTT.

This chain joins TRBV6-6 and TRBJ1-5, with D hard to call. The CDR3 has 13 residues. The V end lost 6 bases, the J end lost 0 bases, and 6 bases lay between the germline ends. The V gene's germline CDR1 is MNHNY and CDR2 SVGAGI (reference sequence). For the CDR3, the DNA is TGTGCCAGCAGCCTCCTTAGCAATCAGCCCCAGCATTTT. Residues: CASSLLSNQPQHF.

The CDR3 loop reads CASSPETSPYYEQYF. The CDR3 DNA reads TGTGCCAGCAGCCCAGAAACTAGTCCCTACTACGAGCAGTACTTC. The chain joins TRBV11-2 to TRBJ2-7; D possibly corresponds to TRBD2 (5 bases). V lost 5 bases and J lost 3, with 17 bases in between. The CDR3 consists of 15 residues. Germline V gene lookup returns CDR1 SGHAT and CDR2 FQNNGV.

The chain couples TRBV27 to TRBJ2-7, with D unclear. The V gene's germline CDR1 is MNHEY and CDR2 SMNVEV (reference sequence). The CDR3 spans 12 residues. The V gene lost 7 bases and the J gene lost 6 bases, with 13 bases spanning the gap. CDR3 sequence: CASNPPQREQYF. CDR3 coding DNA: TGTGCCAGCAACCCCCCCCAGCGCGAGCAGTACTTC.

This clone was counted a few times. J is TRBJ1-1 and V is TRBV6-1; D is possibly TRBD1 (6 bases). Per the germline V gene, CDR1 is MNHNS and CDR2 is SASEGT. Trimming stripped 6 bases from V and 3 bases from J, with 17 bases between. There are 15 residues in the CDR3. CDR3 DNA: TGTGCCAGCAGGACGGGGGGGGCAGGGTACACTGAAGCTTTCTTT. Translated, it gives CASRTGGAGYTEAFF.

The chain employs TRBV7-9 and TRBJ1-2; D might be TRBD1 (6 bases). Trimming pared 3 bases from V and 2 bases from J, leaving 10 bases between. In germline, CDR1 is SEHNR, CDR2 FQNEAQ (reference sequence). This CDR3 is built from 14 residues. The CDR3 DNA reads as TGTGCCAGCAGCTTTCGGGGGGGCAACTATGGCTACACCTTC. This sequence encodes CASSFRGGNYGYTF. The full variable domain, with the rest looked up from reference TRBV7-9 and TRBJ1-2, is DTGVSQNPRHKITKRGQNVTFRCDPISEHNRLYWYRQTLGQGPEFLTYFQNEAQLEKSRLLSDRFSAERPKGSFSTLEIQRTEQGDSAMYLCASSFRGGNYGYTFGSGTRLTVV.

The chain recombines TRBV6-1 with TRBJ2-7; maybe TRBD2 (6 bases). Germline V gene data show CDR1 as MNHNS and CDR2 as SASEGT. The CDR3 contains 14 residues. Deletions cut 4 bases from V and 1 base from J, with 11 bases between. For the CDR3, the DNA is TGTGCCAGCAGTGTTGAGGGAGGTTCCTACGAGCAGTACTTC. Amino acids: CASSVEGGSYEQYF.

The genes are TRBV30 and TRBJ1-2; weak D call: TRBD1 (6 bases). The V gene's germline CDR1 is GTSNPN and CDR2 SVGIG (reference sequence). CDR3 length: 13 residues. The CDR3 region has the DNA TGTGCAGGGAGCAAGGACAGATACTATGGCTACACCTTC. This codes for CAGSKDRYYGYTF.

This chain links TRBV29-1 with TRBJ2-6; TRBD2 agrees at 8 bases. Germline V gene data show CDR1 as SQVTM and CDR2 as ANQGSEA. The V segment lost 6 bases and the J segment 12 bases; nucleotides outside the gene matches: 7. The CDR3 is made up of 12 amino acids. The CDR3 region has the DNA TGCAGCGTCCTTACTAGCGGCGCCGTCCTGACTTTC. Its protein product is CSVLTSGAVLTF.

The rearrangement uses TRBV14 and TRBJ2-7; D gene uncertain. V was trimmed by 5 bases and J by 1 base, leaving 3 bases between them. Germline lookup yields CDR1 SGHDN and CDR2 FVKESK. The CDR3 totals 11 residues. The CDR3 DNA follows: TGTGCCAGCAGCTATTCCTACGAGCAGTACTTC. It encodes CASSYSYEQYF.

This rearrangement joins TRBV28 to TRBJ1-1; perhaps TRBD1 as D (5 bases). This CDR3 is built from 15 residues. The V end was cut by 4 bases, the J end by 5 bases, with 17 bases between. Germline V gene sequence: CDR1 MDHEN, CDR2 SYDVKM. The CDR3, as DNA: TGTGCCAGCAGTTCATATAATCGGGGGGGGACTGAAGCTTTCTTT. As protein: CASSSYNRGGTEAFF.

The chain combines TRBV2 with TRBJ2-7, with 8 bases matching TRBD2. The length of the CDR3 is 17 residues. From germline, CDR1 is SNHLY and CDR2 FYNNEI. V gave up 4 bases and J gave up 0 bases; unmatched junction bases: 11. The CDR3 reads CASSVPGGVNPSYEQYF. Here the CDR3 DNA reads TGTGCCAGCAGTGTCCCCGGGGGGGTCAATCCCTCCTACGAGCAGTACTTC. The full variable domain, with the rest looked up from reference TRBV2 and TRBJ2-7, is EPEVTQTPSHQVTQMGQEVILRCVPISNHLYFYWYRQILGQKVEFLVSFYNNEISEKSEIFDDQFSVERPDGSNFTLKIRSTKLEDSAMYFCASSVPGGVNPSYEQYFGPGTRLTVT.

This clone was seen once. This CDR3 is CASSLQGGSYEQYF. The CDR3 DNA sequence: TGTGCCAGTAGCCTACAGGGCGGCTCCTACGAGCAGTACTTC. V gene TRBV19 combines with J gene TRBJ2-7; D may be TRBD1 (6 bases). This CDR3 spans 14 amino acids. Trimming shortened V by 6 bases and J by 0 bases, and 12 bases separated the two germline ends. Germline V gene sequence: CDR1 LNHDA, CDR2 SQIVND (reference sequence).

V gene TRBV5-1 combines with J gene TRBJ2-3, with 8 positions matching TRBD2. Germline CDR1 is SGHRS and CDR2 is YFSETQ. V was pared by 9 bases and J by 1 base, with 7 bases of the junction left unmatched. The CDR3 has 14 amino acids. The CDR3 here is CATAGGRRTDTQYF. CDR3 DNA: TGCGCCACCGCGGGGGGACGCCGCACAGATACGCAGTATTTT.

A few counts support this clone. The chain combines TRBV2 with TRBJ2-7; D possibly corresponds to TRBD1 (6 bases). Deletions cut 6 bases from V and 6 bases from J, with 12 bases between. This CDR3 has 12 residues. Germline CDR1 SNHLY, CDR2 FYNNEI. CDR3 region: CASRDSRGEQYF. In DNA form, the CDR3 reads TGTGCCAGCAGGGACAGTAGGGGCGAGCAGTACTTC. Based on the CDR3 plus reference TRBV2 and TRBJ2-7, the full variable domain is EPEVTQTPSHQVTQMGQEVILRCVPISNHLYFYWYRQILGQKVEFLVSFYNNEISEKSEIFDDQFSVERPDGSNFTLKIRSTKLEDSAMYFCASRDSRGEQYFGPGTRLTVT.

The CDR3 sequence is CASSSVRGAFF. CDR3 DNA: TGTGCCAGCAGTTCTGTCCGGGGAGCTTTCTTT. This chain links TRBV6-6 with TRBJ1-1, with no clear D. This CDR3 is 11 amino acids long. Trimming left V 4 bases short and J 10 bases short, with 10 bases between. The germline gives CDR1 MNHNY, CDR2 SVGAGI (reference sequence).

In its sample, this clone was seen a few times. The chain carries TRBV6-6 and TRBJ1-5; possibly TRBD1 for D (6 bases). The CDR3 contains 14 residues. The V gene lost 7 bases and the J gene lost 4 bases, with 14 bases spanning the gap. Germline CDR1 MNHNY, CDR2 SVGAGI (reference sequence). In DNA form, the CDR3 reads TGTGCCAGCACCGGCAGGGGCGCAAATCAGCCCCAGCATTTT. Amino acid sequence: CASTGRGANQPQHF.

The chain couples TRBV5-4 to TRBJ2-1; 11 nucleotides line up with TRBD1. Germline lookup yields CDR1 SGHNT and CDR2 YYREEE (reference sequence). V dropped 4 bases and J dropped 5; count of bases not matched to a gene: 8. The CDR3 runs to 16 residues. The CDR3 DNA reads TGTGCCAGCAGCAACCGGGACAGGGGGGTGCACAATGAGCAGTTCTTC. Encoded protein: CASSNRDRGVHNEQFF. Based on the CDR3 plus reference TRBV5-4 and TRBJ2-1, the full variable domain is ETGVTQSPTHLIKTRGQQVTLRCSSQSGHNTVSWYQQALGQGPQFIFQYYREEENGRGNFPPRFSGLQFPNYSSELNVNALELDDSALYLCASSNRDRGVHNEQFFGPGTRLTVL.

The V gene is TRBV4-1, the J gene TRBJ2-3; the D gene is possibly TRBD2 (5 bases). The CDR3 spans 13 residues. Germline V lookup: CDR1 MGHRA, CDR2 YSYEKL. Trimming removed 1 base from V and 7 bases from J, with 9 bases in between. The CDR3 loop is CASSQGTGNTQYF. The CDR3 DNA follows: TGCGCCAGCAGCCAAGGGACGGGGAATACGCAGTATTTT.

The chain uses TRBV4-1 and TRBJ2-1; 9 bases agree with TRBD1. CDR3 length: 15 residues. V trimming: 4 bases; J trimming: 3 bases; junction bases outside the gene matches: 4. In germline, CDR1 is MGHRA, CDR2 YSYEKL. The CDR3 here is CASSLGQGNYNEQFF. The CDR3 DNA sequence: TGCGCCAGCAGCCTCGGACAGGGGAACTACAATGAGCAGTTCTTC.

The V call is TRBV7-2, the J call TRBJ1-5, with a possible D match to TRBD1 (5 bases). The CDR3 consists of 14 residues. Germline lookup yields CDR1 SGHTA and CDR2 FQGNSA. V was trimmed by 5 bases and J by 7 bases, leaving 15 bases between them. The chain's CDR3 is CASSPGGVQQPQHF. CDR3 bases: TGTGCCAGCAGCCCCGGGGGGGTGCAACAGCCCCAGCATTTT. The full variable domain, rest sourced from reference TRBV7-2 and TRBJ1-5, is GAGVSQSPSNKVTEKGKDVELRCDPISGHTALYWYRQSLGQGLEFLIYFQGNSAPDKSGLPSDRFSAERTGGSVSTLTIQRTQQEDSAVYLCASSPGGVQQPQHFGDGTRLSIL.

The V and J genes are TRBV6-4 and TRBJ2-1; D gene uncertain. This CDR3 is built from 13 residues. Deletions cut 4 bases from V and 0 bases from J, with 4 bases between. CDR1 is MRHNA and CDR2 is SNTAGT in the germline V gene. The CDR3: CASSAGSYNEQFF. The CDR3 DNA reads TGTGCCAGCAGTGCGGGCTCCTACAATGAGCAGTTCTTC.

CDR3: CASREGNQPQHF. The DNA for the CDR3 is TGTGCCAGTAGGGAGGGCAATCAGCCCCAGCATTTT. This sequence joins TRBV19 and TRBJ1-5; no clear D gene. Trimming removed 6 bases at V and 2 bases at J, with 5 bases between. This CDR3 is built from 12 residues. CDR1 is LNHDA and CDR2 is SQIVND in the germline V gene (reference sequence).